This passage covers 5 T cell receptor beta chains from one sample sequenced in a study of PD-L1 blockade in urothelial cancer. Noted time point: pretreatment peripheral blood. Generated by immunoSEQ multiplex PCR, the TCRdb table keeps only in-frame clones and is missing some. The table includes approximately 90,000 clones, around 91% detected once. Source: PBMCs, taken around atezolizumab (anti-PD-L1) treatment. These receptors all come from a man aged 55 to 70 with urothelial cancer.

The chain recombines TRBV2 with TRBJ2-1; a possible D gene is TRBD1 (5 bases). The CDR3 loop spans 17 amino acids. CDR1 and CDR2 from the germline V gene are SNHLY and FYNNEI. V lost 0 bases and J lost 0, with 12 bases in between. This CDR3 reads CASSEALPQGSYNEQFF. As DNA, the CDR3 is TGTGCCAGCAGTGAAGCGCTTCCCCAGGGCTCCTACAATGAGCAGTTCTTC.

The genes are TRBV23-1 and TRBJ2-1; the D gene is possibly TRBD2 (6 bases). TRBV23-1 is given ORF status, its function remaining uncertain. V gave up 4 bases and J gave up 8 bases, with 24 bases separating them. The CDR3 totals 17 residues. The CDR3 spells CASSPTLAREGRDEQFF. The CDR3 region has the DNA TGCGCCAGCAGTCCAACCCTGGCGCGGGAAGGTCGAGATGAGCAGTTCTTC.

The chain has TRBV5-4 and TRBJ2-7; unclear D gene. The V end lost 0 bases, the J end lost 0 bases, and 10 bases lay between the germline ends. Germline CDR1 SGHNT, CDR2 YYREEE (reference sequence). The CDR3 consists of 15 residues. CDR3 DNA sequence: TGTGCCAGCAGCTTGGGCCGTATGAGCTCCTACGAGCAGTACTTC. It encodes CASSLGRMSSYEQYF.

The chain recombines TRBV28 with TRBJ2-7; 9 positions match TRBD1. The CDR3 extends over 16 amino acids. The V segment lost 4 bases and the J segment 3 bases; nucleotides outside the gene matches: 10. CDR1 is MDHEN, CDR2 SYDVKM, per germline. DNA for the CDR3: TGTGCCAGCAGTTCCAGGGGCAAGACAGGGGGCTACGAGCAGTACTTC. As protein: CASSSRGKTGGYEQYF.

The CDR3 sequence: CASSPPRTSGGRNEQFF. CDR3 in DNA: TGTGCCAGCTCACCCCCACGGACTAGCGGGGGGCGTAATGAGCAGTTCTTC. The gene calls are TRBV18 and TRBJ2-1; TRBD2 matches 14 bases. Germline CDR1 reads KGHSH; CDR2 reads LQKENI. The J segment lost 7 bases and the V segment lost 3 bases, leaving 8 bases of the junction unmatched. The CDR3 has 17 residues. Variable domain in full (rest from reference TRBV18 and TRBJ2-1): NAGVMQNPRHLVRRRGQEARLRCSPMKGHSHVYWYRQLPEEGLKFMVYLQKENIIDESGMPKERFSAEFPKEGPSILRIQQVVRGDSAAYFCASSPPRTSGGRNEQFFGPGTRLTVL.